Sequencing of this TCR beta chain was carried out in a study of T cell changes during pregnancy in multiple sclerosis. Sequencing was performed with immunoSEQ multiplex PCR; in TCRdb, only in-frame clones are kept and a portion is missing. The table has around 50,000 clones, 80% to 95% seen once. This clone was seen more than once but under ten times. Germline trimming cut 6 bases from V and 4 bases from J; bases unmatched to any gene: 5. Germline loops: CDR1 ENHRY, CDR2 SYGVKD. This CDR3 is 13 amino acids long. V gene TRBV10-3 combines with J gene TRBJ1-2; 7 positions agree with TRBD1. This sequence was found in a female donor with multiple sclerosis, enrolled in a pregnancy study. The specimen was CD4+ T cells from peripheral blood mononuclear cells, collected in the third trimester of pregnancy. The CDR3 sequence: CAISETGIYGYTF. The CDR3 nucleotides read TGTGCCATCAGCGAGACAGGGATCTATGGCTACACCTTC.